Listed here are 20 T cell receptor beta chains from one sample, sequenced in a study of control samples from healthy donors and cancer patients. Libraries were prepared by immunoSEQ multiplex PCR; TCRdb keeps only in-frame clonotypes and omits some of them. The sample lists under 130,000 clones; roughly 91% were seen once. Sequencing input: PBMCs. The receptors stem from a man aged 55 to 70 with lung cancer.

In this sample, this clone turned up once. The gene calls are TRBV19 and TRBJ1-4; D unresolved. V lost 9 bases, J lost 3 bases, and 14 bases lay in between. Per germline, CDR1 LNHDA and CDR2 SQIVND (reference sequence). This CDR3 has 14 amino acids. Here the CDR3 reads CASTPTGANEKLFF. CDR3 bases: TGTGCCAGCACTCCTACTGGAGCTAATGAAAAACTGTTTTTT.

This chain links TRBV2 with TRBJ1-5; D gene ambiguous. The ends were cut back, 4 bases at V and 7 bases at J, with 5 bases in the middle. Germline V CDR1 and CDR2: SNHLY, FYNNEI. The CDR3 has 11 residues. The CDR3 region has the DNA TGTGCCAGCAGTGGCGGGCAGCCCCAGCATTTT. Translating gives CASSGGQPQHF.

The sample holds one count of this clone. This chain connects TRBV30 to TRBJ1-6; D gene uncertain. V gave up 4 bases and J gave up 8 bases, with 18 bases separating them. Germline values: CDR1 GTSNPN, CDR2 SVGIG (reference sequence). The CDR3 is made up of 15 amino acids. CDR3 amino acids: CAWKKGPMGDSPLHF. CDR3 in DNA: TGTGCCTGGAAAAAAGGGCCCATGGGAGATTCACCCCTCCACTTT.

The chain links TRBV18 to TRBJ1-4, with a weak D call TRBD1 (6 bases). The V gene lost 3 bases and the J gene lost 0 bases, with 23 bases spanning the gap. Germline V gene sequence: CDR1 KGHSH, CDR2 LQKENI. There are 20 residues in the CDR3. Written as DNA, the CDR3 is TGTGCCAGCTCACCGATTAATATCCAGGGGACCCCCGCAACTAATGAAAAACTGTTTTTT. Residues: CASSPINIQGTPATNEKLFF.

The chain links TRBV9 to TRBJ1-2, with 9 bases lining up with TRBD1. The J segment lost 4 bases and the V segment lost 0 bases, leaving 4 bases of the junction unmatched. CDR1 is SGDLS, CDR2 YYNGEE, per germline. This CDR3 comprises 15 residues. CDR3 DNA sequence: TGTGCCAGCAGCGTAGTACGACAGGGGGGCTATGGCTACACCTTC. Its translation: CASSVVRQGGYGYTF.

CDR3 region: CASSSSGGKTQYF. The CDR3 DNA reads as TGTGCCAGCAGCTCTAGCGGGGGGAAGACCCAGTACTTC. The genes are TRBV7-3 and TRBJ2-5; 11 positions agree with TRBD2. The CDR3 runs to 13 residues. Trimming cost V 4 bases and J 6 bases; bases outside gene matches: 1. Germline V lookup: CDR1 SGHTA, CDR2 FQGTGA.

This chain joins TRBV11-2 and TRBJ2-6; 9 nucleotides agree with TRBD1. Losses at the gene ends were 6 bases for V and 1 base for J; bases not matched to a gene: 4. The CDR3 has 16 residues. CDR1 SGHAT and CDR2 FQNNGV come from the germline V gene. Written as DNA, the CDR3 is TGTGCCAGCAGGAGAGGACAGGGGTCTGGGGCCAACGTCCTGACTTTC. Translated, it gives CASRRGQGSGANVLTF.

The CDR3, as DNA: TGCGCCAGCAGCCAAGTGTCGCCGACTAATGAAAAACTGTTTTTT. Amino acid sequence: CASSQVSPTNEKLFF. The chain is built from TRBV4-1 and TRBJ1-4; D is ambiguous. The length of the CDR3 is 15 residues. V lost 1 base to trimming and J lost 2 bases, with 8 bases between them. The germline CDR1 and CDR2 sequences are MGHRA and YSYEKL.

This chain uses TRBV12-3 or TRBV12-4 with TRBJ2-7; D is possibly TRBD1 (6 bases). The CDR3 consists of 13 residues. The V gene lost 3 bases and the J gene lost 5 bases, with 11 bases spanning the gap. The CDR3 is CASSFQGIDEQYV. CDR3 nucleotides: TGTGCCAGCAGTTTCCAGGGGATCGACGAGCAGTACGTC.

This chain uses TRBV12-3 or TRBV12-4 with TRBJ1-2; D uncertain. The CDR3 is 12 residues long. The V gene lost 6 bases and the J gene lost 3 bases, with 8 bases spanning the gap. CDR3 residues: CASSPRDYGYTF. CDR3 sequence (DNA): TGTGCCAGCAGCCCCCGGGACTATGGCTACACCTTC.

The chain carries TRBV30 and TRBJ1-2; D gene ambiguous. Deletions cut 8 bases from V and 1 base from J, with 14 bases between. The CDR3 spans 13 residues. Germline V gene data show CDR1 as GTSNPN and CDR2 as SVGIG (reference sequence). As DNA, the CDR3 is TGTGCCGGTACAGCAGTATTTAACTATGGCTACACCTTC. Translating gives CAGTAVFNYGYTF.

The CDR3 here is CASSFGRVNEQFF. The CDR3 DNA follows: TGTGCCAGCAGTTTCGGCAGGGTCAATGAGCAGTTCTTC. The chain has TRBV12-3 or TRBV12-4 and TRBJ2-1; tentative D call: TRBD1 (5 bases). The CDR3 is 13 amino acids. The germline V and J ends were trimmed by 3 bases and 6 bases, with 9 bases remaining between them.

Only one count was recorded for this clone. The chain has TRBV11-3 and TRBJ1-6; D remains ambiguous. The V gene's germline CDR1 is SGHNT and CDR2 YENEEA. The ends were cut back, 1 base at V and 4 bases at J, with 2 bases in the middle. This CDR3 is built from 13 residues. The CDR3 region has the DNA TGTGCCAGCAGCTTAGGGTATAATTCACCCCTCCACTTT. Its protein is CASSLGYNSPLHF. Complete variable domain (other parts from reference TRBV11-3 and TRBJ1-6): EAGVVQSPRYKIIEKKQPVAFWCNPISGHNTLYWYLQNLGQGPELLIRYENEEAVDDSQLPKDRFSAERLKGVDSTLKIQPAELGDSAVYLCASSLGYNSPLHFGNGTRLTVT.

There are a few counts of this clone. V gene TRBV30 combines with J gene TRBJ1-3; D perhaps matches TRBD1 (5 bases). V was clipped by 7 bases and J by 4 bases, with 14 bases between them. CDR1 GTSNPN and CDR2 SVGIG come from the germline V gene (reference sequence). The CDR3 contains 13 residues. The CDR3 protein is CAFSRAGGNTIYF. DNA of the CDR3: TGTGCCTTCTCCAGGGCAGGGGGAAACACCATATATTTT.

The chain uses TRBV4-2 and TRBJ1-2; D is ambiguous. V was trimmed by 4 bases and J by 5 bases, leaving 17 bases between them. The CDR3 spans 15 residues. Germline V gives CDR1 LGHNA, CDR2 YNFKEQ. CDR3 DNA: TGTGCCAGCAGCCTCTCTACCCAGGCGCAATATGGCTACACCTTC. It specifies CASSLSTQAQYGYTF.

The rearrangement links TRBV3-1 (or the pseudogene TRBV3-2) to TRBJ1-6; TRBD1 is a possible D gene (6 bases). CDR3 length equals 16 residues. Trimming took off 0 bases at V and 5 bases at J, with 11 bases between the two ends. The germline V gene has CDR1 LGHDT and CDR2 YNNKEL (reference sequence). CDR3: CASSQDGTRDNSPLHF. The DNA of the CDR3 is TGTGCCAGCAGCCAAGATGGGACAAGAGATAATTCACCCCTCCACTTT.

The gene calls are TRBV5-1 and TRBJ2-2, with 8 bases fitting TRBD2. The CDR3 is 21 amino acids. CDR1 and CDR2 from the germline V gene are SGHRS and YFSETQ. The V and J ends lost 1 base and 0 bases, in that order; junction bases with no gene match: 17. The CDR3, as DNA: TGCGCCAGCAGCTTGCGAACGCTACCGCGGGGGGCGTTGCCGAACACCGGGGAGCTGTTTTTT. Amino acids: CASSLRTLPRGALPNTGELFF.

The CDR3 sequence is CASSDPATGGEDGYTF. The CDR3 nucleotides read TGTGCCAGCAGCGACCCGGCGACAGGGGGAGAGGATGGCTACACCTTC. The V gene is TRBV11-1, the J gene TRBJ1-2, with 9 bases identical to TRBD1. The CDR3 contains 16 residues. V lost 5 bases, J lost 6 bases, and 13 bases stayed unmatched. Germline assignment: CDR1 SGHAT and CDR2 FQDESV (reference sequence).

The rearrangement links TRBV7-2 to TRBJ1-1; tentative D call: TRBD1 (5 bases). The CDR3 length is 14 residues. V lost 3 bases to trimming and J lost 0 bases, with 8 bases between them. Germline V CDR1 and CDR2: SGHTA, FQGNSA. The CDR3 DNA is TGTGCCAGCAGCTTCAGGGCGATGAACACTGAAGCTTTCTTT. Protein sequence: CASSFRAMNTEAFF.

The V call is TRBV7-9, the J call TRBJ1-1, with D uncertain. The CDR3 runs to 14 residues. V was shortened by 2 bases and J by 1 base, with 8 bases between the two germline ends. Germline values: CDR1 SEHNR, CDR2 FQNEAQ (reference sequence). CDR3 loop: CASSLISPNTEAFF. CDR3 nucleotides: TGTGCCAGCAGCTTAATCAGCCCGAACACTGAAGCTTTCTTT. Looking up the rest from reference TRBV7-9 and TRBJ1-1 gives the full variable domain: DTGVSQNPRHKITKRGQNVTFRCDPISEHNRLYWYRQTLGQGPEFLTYFQNEAQLEKSRLLSDRFSAERPKGSFSTLEIQRTEQGDSAMYLCASSLISPNTEAFFGQGTRLTVV.